This T cell receptor beta chain is from a study of blood T cell repertoires in COVID-19. Whole-study context: Sites in the United States, Italy and Spain provided acute and convalescent COVID-19 samples.

The protocol was immunoSEQ multiplex PCR, while the TCRdb copy is restricted to in-frame clones and leaves out a portion. The table shows 120,000 or so clones, with roughly 80% occurring only once. CDR1 LGHDT and CDR2 YNNKEL come from the germline V gene (reference sequence). V lost 3 bases to trimming and J lost 7 bases, with 10 bases between them. CDR3 length: 14 amino acids. This chain joins TRBV3-1 (or the pseudogene TRBV3-2) and TRBJ1-6, with D possibly matching TRBD1 (6 bases). The receptor's source is an older man with acute or convalescent COVID-19. Sequenced: peripheral blood. CDR3 region: CASSQAQGNSPLHF. The CDR3 DNA is TGTGCCAGCAGCCAGGCCCAGGGGAATTCACCCCTCCACTTT.